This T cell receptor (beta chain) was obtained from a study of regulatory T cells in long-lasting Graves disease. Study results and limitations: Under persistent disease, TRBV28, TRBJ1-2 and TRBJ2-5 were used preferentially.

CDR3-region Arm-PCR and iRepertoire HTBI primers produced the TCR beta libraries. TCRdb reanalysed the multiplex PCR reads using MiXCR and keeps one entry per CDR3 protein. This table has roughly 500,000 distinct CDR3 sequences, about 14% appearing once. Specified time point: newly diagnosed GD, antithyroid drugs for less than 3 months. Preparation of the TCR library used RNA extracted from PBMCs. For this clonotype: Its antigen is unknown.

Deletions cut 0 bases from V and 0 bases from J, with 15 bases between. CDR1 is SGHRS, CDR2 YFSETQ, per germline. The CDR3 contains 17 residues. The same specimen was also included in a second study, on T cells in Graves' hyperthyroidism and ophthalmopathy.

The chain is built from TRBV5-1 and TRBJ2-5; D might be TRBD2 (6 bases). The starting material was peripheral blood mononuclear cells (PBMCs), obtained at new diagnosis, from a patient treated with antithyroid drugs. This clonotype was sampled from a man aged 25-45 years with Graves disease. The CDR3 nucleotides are TGCGCCAGCAGCTTGGGAAGTATGGCGGGAAACCAAGAGACCCAGTACTTC. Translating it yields CASSLGSMAGNQETQYF.